Below, 4 T cell receptor beta chains from the same sample are listed, as sequenced in a study of identical twins. From the 5' RACE reads, TCRdb called clonotypes with MiXCR, one entry per CDR3 protein. Of 450,000 or so distinct CDR3 sequences listed, about 14% are singletons. The same data also contributed to another study, on yellow fever vaccine responses in identical twins.

The sample consisted of CD4+ T cells sorted from blood. These receptors all stem from a woman between 18 and 29 years old in good health.

CDR3 protein: CASSQGAGGVTDTQYF. Written as DNA, the CDR3 is TGCGCCAGCAGCCAAGGAGCGGGAGGGGTCACAGATACGCAGTATTTT. The chain links TRBV4-3 to TRBJ2-3; TRBD2 matches 10 bases. The CDR3 has 16 amino acids. Looked up from germline, CDR1 is LGHNA and CDR2 is YSLEER. With 1 base clipped from V and 2 bases from J, the junction kept 3 bases outside the gene matches.

This clonotype appeared a few times. The chain is built from TRBV14 and TRBJ2-1, with 9 bases identical to TRBD2. Germline-derived CDR1 and CDR2 are SGHDN and FVKESK. The CDR3 spans 19 residues. Trimming took 1 base from V and 6 from J; bases not matched to a gene: 16. CDR3 amino acids: CASSQVKVAGAAVFNEQFF. The CDR3 nucleotides are TGTGCCAGCAGCCAAGTGAAGGTAGCGGGAGCAGCGGTTTTCAATGAGCAGTTCTTC.

This clonotype turned up a few times. The V and J genes are TRBV6-2 or TRBV6-3 and TRBJ2-1; D call uncertain. Germline V gene sequence: CDR1 MNHEY, CDR2 SVGEGT. The CDR3 extends over 11 amino acids. V lost 6 bases, J lost 9 bases, and 9 bases lay in between. The CDR3 DNA reads as TGTGCCAGCAGCCCGCTCAGTGAGCAGTTCTTC. Encoded protein: CASSPLSEQFF.

This clonotype turned up a few times. The chain uses TRBV7-2 and TRBJ2-1, with 9 nucleotides matching TRBD2. Losses at the gene ends were 6 bases for V and 8 bases for J; bases not matched to a gene: 14. The germline CDR1 and CDR2 sequences are SGHTA and FQGNSA. This CDR3 is built from 16 residues. CDR3 coding DNA: TGTGCCAGCAGAGAGGCCGGGACTAGCATTTGGGATGAGCAGTTCTTC. Translation: CASREAGTSIWDEQFF.